A selection of T cell receptor beta chains follows, all from one sample in a study of blood T cell repertoires in COVID-19. Repertoires were generated with immunoSEQ multiplex PCR, while TCRdb's copy carries only in-frame clones and drops some. The repertoire holds 250,000 to 300,000 clones, with roughly 90% as singletons. Sequencing used peripheral blood. These receptors originate from a man aged 25-45 years with active or convalescent COVID-19. CDR3s include the opening cysteine and the closing phenylalanine or tryptophan. Each record gives: clone size, D gene, J gene, V gene, CDR3 protein, CDR3 DNA. The D gene is left open where the match is weak. Clone size, where shown, is once, few, many, or a class for clones that have expanded.

clone size: once
D gene: TRBD1
J gene: TRBJ1-2
V gene: TRBV7-9
CDR3 protein: CASSLVGTETNYGYTF
CDR3 DNA: TGTGCCAGCAGCTTAGTCGGGACAGAGACCAACTATGGCTACACCTTC

clone size: NA
D gene: TRBD1
J gene: TRBJ2-5
V gene: TRBV4-1
CDR3 protein: CASSQGQGPETQYF
CDR3 DNA: TGCGCCAGCAGCCAAGGACAGGGTCCAGAGACCCAGTACTTC

clone size: NA
D gene: TRBD1
J gene: TRBJ1-5
V gene: TRBV2
CDR3 protein: CASMGTGQYSNQPQHF
CDR3 DNA: TGTGCCAGCATGGGGACAGGCCAATATAGCAATCAGCCCCAGCATTTT

clone size: NA
D gene: TRBD2
J gene: TRBJ2-1
V gene: TRBV19
CDR3 protein: CASSLPTSGADNEQFF
CDR3 DNA: TGTGCCAGTAGCCTTCCGACTAGCGGGGCTGACAATGAGCAGTTCTTC

clone size: NA
D gene: NA
J gene: TRBJ2-2
V gene: TRBV29-1
CDR3 protein: CSVLPPGGRTGELFF
CDR3 DNA: TGCAGCGTTCTTCCCCCCGGGGGTAGGACCGGGGAGCTGTTTTTT

clone size: NA
D gene: TRBD2
J gene: TRBJ2-7
V gene: TRBV3-1/TRBV3-2
CDR3 protein: CASSLGLAAAYEQYF
CDR3 DNA: TGTGCCAGCAGCCTAGGACTAGCGGCGGCCTACGAGCAGTACTTC

clone size: NA
D gene: NA
J gene: TRBJ1-2
V gene: TRBV6-5
CDR3 protein: CASSYSFRNYGYTF
CDR3 DNA: TGTGCCAGCAGTTACTCGTTCAGAAACTATGGCTACACCTTC

clone size: NA
D gene: NA
J gene: TRBJ1-1
V gene: TRBV7-9
CDR3 protein: CAGRRLVGGWAFF
CDR3 DNA: TGTGCCGGCAGACGATTAGTCGGGGGTTGGGCTTTCTTT

clone size: NA
D gene: TRBD1
J gene: TRBJ1-3
V gene: TRBV7-6
CDR3 protein: CASSPRDSWSGNTIYF
CDR3 DNA: TGTGCCAGCAGCCCGAGGGACAGCTGGTCTGGAAACACCATATATTTT

clone size: NA
D gene: NA
J gene: TRBJ1-1
V gene: TRBV29-1
CDR3 protein: CSPFERGVNTEAFF
CDR3 DNA: TGCAGCCCCTTTGAACGGGGAGTGAACACTGAAGCTTTCTTT

clone size: NA
D gene: TRBD2
J gene: TRBJ2-1
V gene: TRBV2
CDR3 protein: CASRGGLAGSSSYNEQFF
CDR3 DNA: TGTGCCAGCAGGGGGGGACTAGCGGGGAGTAGCTCCTACAATGAGCAGTTCTTC

clone size: NA
D gene: NA
J gene: TRBJ1-2
V gene: TRBV7-9
CDR3 protein: CASSLGGPESGYTF
CDR3 DNA: TGTGCCAGCAGCTTAGGTGGCCCGGAGTCTGGCTACACCTTC

clone size: NA
D gene: TRBD2
J gene: TRBJ2-7
V gene: TRBV11-2
CDR3 protein: CASSQPTSGTYEQYF
CDR3 DNA: TGTGCCAGCAGCCAACCCACTAGCGGGACCTACGAGCAGTACTTC

clone size: NA
D gene: NA
J gene: TRBJ1-1
V gene: TRBV18
CDR3 protein: CASSTDGGTEAFF
CDR3 DNA: TGTGCCAGCTCAACGGACGGAGGCACTGAAGCTTTCTTT

clone size: NA
D gene: NA
J gene: TRBJ2-6
V gene: TRBV5-8
CDR3 protein: CASDKRGSPGANVLTF
CDR3 DNA: TGTGCCAGCGATAAAAGGGGTAGCCCCGGGGCCAACGTCCTGACTTTC

clone size: NA
D gene: NA
J gene: TRBJ1-1
V gene: TRBV9
CDR3 protein: CASSFGGKDTEAFF
CDR3 DNA: TGTGCCAGCAGCTTCGGGGGGAAGGACACTGAAGCTTTCTTT

clone size: few
D gene: NA
J gene: TRBJ1-6
V gene: TRBV11-2
CDR3 protein: CASSLDPGGEYSPLHF
CDR3 DNA: TGTGCCAGCAGCTTAGATCCTGGAGGAGAATATTCACCCCTCCACTTT

clone size: once
D gene: TRBD1
J gene: TRBJ2-7
V gene: TRBV19
CDR3 protein: CASSTSGTGGYEQYF
CDR3 DNA: TGTGCCAGTAGTACCTCCGGGACAGGGGGCTACGAGCAGTACTTC

clone size: NA
D gene: TRBD1
J gene: TRBJ1-5
V gene: TRBV24-1
CDR3 protein: CATSYQGDRGNQPQHF
CDR3 DNA: TGTGCCACCAGCTACCAGGGGGATCGGGGCAATCAGCCCCAGCATTTT

clone size: NA
D gene: NA
J gene: TRBJ2-6
V gene: TRBV5-8
CDR3 protein: CASSWRGRFDSGANVLTF
CDR3 DNA: TGTGCCAGCAGCTGGAGGGGCAGGTTTGACTCTGGGGCCAACGTCCTGACTTTC

clone size: NA
D gene: NA
J gene: TRBJ2-7
V gene: TRBV19
CDR3 protein: CASSVSVGTSYEQYF
CDR3 DNA: TGTGCCAGTAGTGTATCGGTCGGGACATCCTACGAGCAGTACTTC

clone size: NA
D gene: TRBD1
J gene: TRBJ1-1
V gene: TRBV4-1
CDR3 protein: CASSHQTGALVNTEAFF
CDR3 DNA: TGCGCCAGCAGCCACCAAACAGGGGCCCTAGTGAACACTGAAGCTTTCTTT

clone size: NA
D gene: TRBD1
J gene: TRBJ2-2
V gene: TRBV7-9
CDR3 protein: CASSPPLGQGRGELFF
CDR3 DNA: TGTGCCAGCAGCCCCCCCCTGGGACAGGGGCGCGGGGAGCTGTTTTTT

clone size: NA
D gene: TRBD1
J gene: TRBJ1-2
V gene: TRBV5-4
CDR3 protein: CASSLGFGTGGDGYTF
CDR3 DNA: TGTGCCAGCAGCTTGGGATTCGGGACAGGGGGCGACGGCTACACCTTC

clone size: NA
D gene: NA
J gene: TRBJ2-7
V gene: TRBV15
CDR3 protein: CATSRDLITTGTYEQYF
CDR3 DNA: TGTGCCACCAGCAGAGATCTTATTACAACAGGGACCTACGAGCAGTACTTC

clone size: few
D gene: TRBD2
J gene: TRBJ2-1
V gene: TRBV27
CDR3 protein: CASSLTSGKYNEQFF
CDR3 DNA: TGTGCCAGCAGTCTGACTAGCGGGAAGTACAATGAGCAGTTCTTC

clone size: NA
D gene: TRBD2
J gene: TRBJ2-5
V gene: TRBV7-2
CDR3 protein: CASSLTSGVQETQYF
CDR3 DNA: TGTGCCAGCAGCCTAACTAGCGGGGTACAAGAGACCCAGTACTTC

clone size: NA
D gene: TRBD1
J gene: TRBJ2-7
V gene: TRBV29-1
CDR3 protein: CSVVYTGEEQYF
CDR3 DNA: TGCAGCGTTGTTTATACAGGGGAGGAGCAGTACTTC

clone size: once
D gene: NA
J gene: TRBJ2-2
V gene: TRBV5-4
CDR3 protein: CASSPPVSVAGELFF
CDR3 DNA: TGTGCCAGCAGCCCACCAGTAAGCGTCGCCGGGGAGCTGTTTTTT

clone size: NA
D gene: TRBD2
J gene: TRBJ2-3
V gene: TRBV2
CDR3 protein: CASSDLAGGTDTQYF
CDR3 DNA: TGTGCCAGCAGTGACCTGGCGGGGGGCACAGATACGCAGTATTTT

clone size: NA
D gene: NA
J gene: TRBJ2-7
V gene: TRBV7-8
CDR3 protein: CASYDGRGLDYGEQYF
CDR3 DNA: TGTGCCAGCTACGACGGGCGTGGGCTCGACTATGGCGAGCAGTACTTC

clone size: NA
D gene: TRBD1
J gene: TRBJ1-2
V gene: TRBV15
CDR3 protein: CATSRLDRDHGYTF
CDR3 DNA: TGTGCCACCAGCAGACTTGACAGGGATCATGGCTACACCTTC

clone size: NA
D gene: TRBD1
J gene: TRBJ1-2
V gene: TRBV11-2
CDR3 protein: CASSLAGTVGGGYTF
CDR3 DNA: TGTGCCAGCAGCTTAGCGGGGACGGTAGGGGGCGGCTACACCTTC

clone size: NA
D gene: TRBD2
J gene: TRBJ2-5
V gene: TRBV24-1
CDR3 protein: CATSFGGTEETQYF
CDR3 DNA: TGTGCCACCAGTTTCGGGGGGACGGAAGAGACCCAGTACTTC

clone size: NA
D gene: NA
J gene: TRBJ2-5
V gene: TRBV9
CDR3 protein: CASSVAGRNGETQYF
CDR3 DNA: TGTGCCAGCAGCGTAGCAGGGAGGAATGGAGAGACCCAGTACTTC

clone size: once
D gene: NA
J gene: TRBJ1-4
V gene: TRBV3-1/TRBV3-2
CDR3 protein: CASSNTGSGTNEKLFF
CDR3 DNA: TGTGCCAGCAGCAACACAGGGTCCGGGACTAATGAAAAACTGTTTTTT

clone size: NA
D gene: TRBD2
J gene: TRBJ2-5
V gene: TRBV30
CDR3 protein: CAWNALARGAQYF
CDR3 DNA: TGTGCCTGGAACGCGCTAGCGCGGGGGGCCCAGTACTTC

clone size: NA
D gene: TRBD2
J gene: TRBJ2-3
V gene: TRBV19
CDR3 protein: CASSRPSSGTSVSTDTQYF
CDR3 DNA: TGTGCCAGTAGCCGGCCCTCATCCGGGACTAGCGTTAGCACAGATACGCAGTATTTT

clone size: once
D gene: TRBD1
J gene: TRBJ1-1
V gene: TRBV5-8
CDR3 protein: CASSSGRGSLLNTEAFF
CDR3 DNA: TGTGCCAGCAGCTCGGGCAGGGGGTCCCTGTTGAACACTGAAGCTTTCTTT

clone size: NA
D gene: NA
J gene: TRBJ2-7
V gene: TRBV2
CDR3 protein: CASSTSYEQYF
CDR3 DNA: TGTGCCAGCAGTACTAGCTACGAGCAGTACTTC